The T cell receptor beta chain described here comes from a study of Ad26.COV2.S vaccination and SARS-CoV-2 variants. General study findings and limits: Post-vaccination spike-specific CD8+ and CD4+ T cell responses reportedly had substantial breadth.

The V segment lost 1 base and the J segment 6 bases; nucleotides outside the gene matches: 3. Germline CDR1 LGHNA, CDR2 YSLEER. The CDR3 extends over 13 amino acids. A remark on this clone: Its antigen is unidentified.

This table comes from immunoSEQ multiplex PCR, and its TCRdb copy is limited to in-frame clones, with some not included. The sample includes around 350,000 clones, about 91% of them seen just once. V usage is TRBV4-3 and J usage is TRBJ2-7, with 7 nucleotides matching TRBD2. The specimen comprised peripheral blood, sampled after recovery from COVID-19. The sequence derives from a human donor who had recovered from COVID-19. The CDR3 here is CASSQARGGEQYF. The CDR3 region has the DNA TGCGCCAGCAGCCAAGCCCGCGGGGGCGAGCAGTACTTC.